This is a list of T cell receptor beta chains from one sample in a study of CD8 T cells in ankylosing spondylitis. Using its own MiXCR run on the 5' RACE reads, TCRdb lists one record per CDR3 protein. The sample lists 400,000 to 450,000 distinct CDR3 sequences; under 20% were seen once. Specimen: blood, either unsorted or a sorted T cell fraction (not recorded which). Every receptor here comes from a male donor with ankylosing spondylitis. Each CDR3 is given with its conserved first and last residue. The order of the fields is V gene, J gene, CDR3 protein.

>TRBV6-1|TRBJ2-3
CASSVRDRSTDTQYF
>TRBV9|TRBJ2-5
CASSLRDRVETQYF
>TRBV6-4|TRBJ2-3
CASSDSRLDTQYF
>TRBV6-1|TRBJ1-1
CASRPQALGRTEAFF
>TRBV7-2|TRBJ2-4
CASSLEASGGVKYF
>TRBV20-1|TRBJ1-1
CSASDRVELTEAFF
>TRBV7-2|TRBJ2-3
CASSGDFGGADTQYF
>TRBV20-1|TRBJ1-1
CSAPRQADTEALF
>TRBV6-1|TRBJ2-2
CASIAPRNTGELFF
>TRBV12-3/TRBV12-4|TRBJ1-6
CASGRGNSPLHF
>TRBV2|TRBJ2-7
CASSEGQGVEQYF
>TRBV10-3|TRBJ2-1
CATATGAGPNEQFF
>TRBV18|TRBJ2-5
CASSPNPGVQETQYF
>TRBV20-1|TRBJ2-2
CSAPAGWRAGELFF
>TRBV5-4|TRBJ1-2
CASSLDRDRGYTF
>TRBV12-3/TRBV12-4|TRBJ2-7
CASSFTGTVSYEQYF
>TRBV12-3/TRBV12-4|TRBJ2-2
CASSLGVGELFF
>TRBV3-1|TRBJ1-3
CASSPGRSGNTIYF
>TRBV12-3/TRBV12-4|TRBJ2-1
CASSSARDSLNNEQFF
>TRBV12-3/TRBV12-4|TRBJ1-5
CASRRTGRPNQPQHF
>TRBV3-1|TRBJ1-2
CASSQLQGANSGYTF
>TRBV11-2|TRBJ1-3
CASSLRGQGMDTIYF
>TRBV20-1|TRBJ2-1
CSARATGSQYNEQFF
>TRBV5-6|TRBJ2-7
CASSFNRGEQYF
>TRBV3-1|TRBJ2-3
CASSQSADHAHF
>TRBV19|TRBJ1-3
CASSIGSGNTIYF
>TRBV3-1|TRBJ2-1
CASSLDGYNEQFF
>TRBV7-8|TRBJ2-7
CASSVASGTSFAYEQYF